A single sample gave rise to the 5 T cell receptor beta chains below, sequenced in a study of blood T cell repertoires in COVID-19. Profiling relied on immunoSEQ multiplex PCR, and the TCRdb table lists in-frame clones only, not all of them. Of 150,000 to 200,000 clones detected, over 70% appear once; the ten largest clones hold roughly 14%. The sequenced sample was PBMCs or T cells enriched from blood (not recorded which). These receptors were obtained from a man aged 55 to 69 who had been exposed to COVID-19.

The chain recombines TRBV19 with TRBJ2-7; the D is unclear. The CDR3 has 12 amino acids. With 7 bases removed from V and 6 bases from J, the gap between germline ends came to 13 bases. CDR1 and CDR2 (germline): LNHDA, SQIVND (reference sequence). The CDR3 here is CASNIGSGEQYF. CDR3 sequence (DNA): TGTGCCAGTAATATCGGTAGTGGCGAGCAGTACTTC.

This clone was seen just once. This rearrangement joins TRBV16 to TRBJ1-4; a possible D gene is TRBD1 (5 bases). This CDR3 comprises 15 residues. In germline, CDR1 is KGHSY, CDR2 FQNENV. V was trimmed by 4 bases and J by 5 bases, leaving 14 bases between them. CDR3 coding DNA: TGTGCCAGCAGCCTACGGGGGACCGCAAATGAAAAACTGTTTTTT. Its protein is CASSLRGTANEKLFF.

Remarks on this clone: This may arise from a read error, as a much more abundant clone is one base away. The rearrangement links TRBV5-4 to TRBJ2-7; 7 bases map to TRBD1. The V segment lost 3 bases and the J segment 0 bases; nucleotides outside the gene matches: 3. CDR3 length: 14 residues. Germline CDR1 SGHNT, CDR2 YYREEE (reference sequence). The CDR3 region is CASSSTGSSYEQYF. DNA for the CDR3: TGTGCCAGCAGCTCGACAGGGAGCTCCTACGAGCAGTACTTC.

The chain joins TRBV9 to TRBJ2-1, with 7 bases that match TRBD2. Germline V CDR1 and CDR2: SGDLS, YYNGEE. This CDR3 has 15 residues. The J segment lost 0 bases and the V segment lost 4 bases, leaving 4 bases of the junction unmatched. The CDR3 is CASSLRTSSYNEQFF. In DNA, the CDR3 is TGTGCCAGCAGCCTTAGGACTAGCTCCTACAATGAGCAGTTCTTC.

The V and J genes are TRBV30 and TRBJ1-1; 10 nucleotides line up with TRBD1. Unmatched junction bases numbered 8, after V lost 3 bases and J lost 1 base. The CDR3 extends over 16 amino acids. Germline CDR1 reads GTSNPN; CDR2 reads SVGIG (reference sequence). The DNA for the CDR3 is TGTGCCTGGAGCCCCCGGGACAGGGGTGGGAACACTGAAGCTTTCTTT. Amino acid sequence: CAWSPRDRGGNTEAFF.